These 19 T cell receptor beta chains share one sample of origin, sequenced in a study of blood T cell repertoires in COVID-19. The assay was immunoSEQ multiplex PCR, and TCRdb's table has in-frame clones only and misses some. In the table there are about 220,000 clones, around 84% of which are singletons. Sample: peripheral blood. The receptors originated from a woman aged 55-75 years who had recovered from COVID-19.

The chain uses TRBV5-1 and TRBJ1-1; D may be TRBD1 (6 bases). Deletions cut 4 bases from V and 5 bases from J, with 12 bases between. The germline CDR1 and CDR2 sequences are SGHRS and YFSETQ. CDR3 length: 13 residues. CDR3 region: CASSAWTETEAFF. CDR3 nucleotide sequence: TGCGCCAGCAGCGCCTGGACAGAGACTGAAGCTTTCTTT. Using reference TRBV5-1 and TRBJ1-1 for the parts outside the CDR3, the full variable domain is KAGVTQTPRYLIKTRGQQVTLSCSPISGHRSVSWYQQTPGQGLQFLFEYFSETQRNKGNFPGRFSGRQFSNSRSEMNVSTLELGDSALYLCASSAWTETEAFFGQGTRLTVV.

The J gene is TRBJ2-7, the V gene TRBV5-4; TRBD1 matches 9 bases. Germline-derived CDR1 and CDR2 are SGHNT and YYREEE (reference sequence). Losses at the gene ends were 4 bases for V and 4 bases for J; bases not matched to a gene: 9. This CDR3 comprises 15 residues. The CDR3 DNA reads TGTGCCAGCAGCCGCTCCGGGACAGGGATGTACGAGCAGTACTTC. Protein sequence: CASSRSGTGMYEQYF.

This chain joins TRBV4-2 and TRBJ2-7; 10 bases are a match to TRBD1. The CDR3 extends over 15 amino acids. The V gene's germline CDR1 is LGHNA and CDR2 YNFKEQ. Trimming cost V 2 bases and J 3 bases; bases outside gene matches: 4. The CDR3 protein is CASSQPGTGVYEQYF. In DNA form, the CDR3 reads TGTGCCAGCAGCCAACCCGGGACAGGGGTCTACGAGCAGTACTTC.

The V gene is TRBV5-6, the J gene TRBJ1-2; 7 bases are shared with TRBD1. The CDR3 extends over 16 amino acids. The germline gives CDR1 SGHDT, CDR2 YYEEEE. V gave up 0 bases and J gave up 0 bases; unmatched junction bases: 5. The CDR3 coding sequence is TGTGCCAGCAGCTTGGCTTTACAGGGGTCTAACTATGGCTACACCTTC. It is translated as CASSLALQGSNYGYTF.

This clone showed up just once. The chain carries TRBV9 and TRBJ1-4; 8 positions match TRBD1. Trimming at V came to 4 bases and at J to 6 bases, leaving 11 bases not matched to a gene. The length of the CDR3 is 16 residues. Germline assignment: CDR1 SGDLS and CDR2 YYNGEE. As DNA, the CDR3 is TGTGCCAGCAGCCCCGCTCCGGGGACAGGCTATGAAAAACTGTTTTTT. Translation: CASSPAPGTGYEKLFF.

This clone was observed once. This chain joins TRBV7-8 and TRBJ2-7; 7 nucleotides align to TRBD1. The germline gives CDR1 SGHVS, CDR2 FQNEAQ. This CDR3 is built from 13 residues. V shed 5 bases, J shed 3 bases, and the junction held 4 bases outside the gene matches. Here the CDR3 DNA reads TGTGCCAGCAGCAGAGGGACAGACTACGAGCAGTACTTC. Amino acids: CASSRGTDYEQYF.

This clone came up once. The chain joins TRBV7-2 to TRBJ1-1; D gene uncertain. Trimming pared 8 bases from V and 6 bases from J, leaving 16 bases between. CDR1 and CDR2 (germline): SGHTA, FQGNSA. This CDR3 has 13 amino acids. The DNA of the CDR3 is TGTGCCAGCGGATATCGGGAGCGACCTGAAGCTTTCTTT. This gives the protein CASGYRERPEAFF.

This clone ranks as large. CDR3: CAIRPGQGVRMGNTIYF. The CDR3, as DNA: TGTGCCATCAGACCGGGACAGGGAGTCAGAATGGGAAACACCATATATTTT. The chain couples TRBV10-3 to TRBJ1-3; 9 bases fit TRBD1. Germline CDR1 and CDR2: ENHRY and SYGVKD. The CDR3 runs 17 residues. The V and J ends lost 6 bases and 4 bases, in that order; junction bases with no gene match: 13.

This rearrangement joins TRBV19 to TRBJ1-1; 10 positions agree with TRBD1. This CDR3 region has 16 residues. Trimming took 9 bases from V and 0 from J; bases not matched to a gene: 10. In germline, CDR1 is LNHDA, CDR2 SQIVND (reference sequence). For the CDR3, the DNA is TGTGCCAGCACAAGGGGGACAGGGGTCCTGAACACTGAAGCTTTCTTT. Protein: CASTRGTGVLNTEAFF. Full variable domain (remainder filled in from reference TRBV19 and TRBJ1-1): DGGITQSPKYLFRKEGQNVTLSCEQNLNHDAMYWYRQDPGQGLRLIYYSQIVNDFQKGDIAEGYSVSREKKESFPLTVTSAQKNPTAFYLCASTRGTGVLNTEAFFGQGTRLTVV.

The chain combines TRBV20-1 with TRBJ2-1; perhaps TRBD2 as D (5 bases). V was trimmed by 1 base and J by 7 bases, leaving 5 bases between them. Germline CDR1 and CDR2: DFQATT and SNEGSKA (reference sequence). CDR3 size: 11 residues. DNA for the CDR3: TGCAGTGCTAGAGGGACTAATGAGCAGTTCTTC. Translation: CSARGTNEQFF.

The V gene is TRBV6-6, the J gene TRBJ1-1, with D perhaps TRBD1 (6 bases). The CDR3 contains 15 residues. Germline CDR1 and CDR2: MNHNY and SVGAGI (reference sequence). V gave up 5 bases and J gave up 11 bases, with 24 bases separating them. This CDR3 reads CASSLRQVNVDGAFF. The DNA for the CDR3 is TGTGCCAGCAGTCTGCGACAGGTGAATGTTGACGGGGCTTTCTTT.

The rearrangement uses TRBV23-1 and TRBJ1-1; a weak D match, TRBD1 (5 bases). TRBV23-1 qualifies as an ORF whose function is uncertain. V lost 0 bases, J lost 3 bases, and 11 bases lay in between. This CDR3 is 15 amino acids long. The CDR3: CASSQSGGRYTEAFF. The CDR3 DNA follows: TGCGCCAGCAGTCAATCGGGGGGTCGGTACACTGAAGCTTTCTTT.

CDR3 sequence: CASGGSGQDNYGYTF. CDR3 sequence (DNA): TGTGCCAGCGGGGGCTCCGGACAGGATAACTATGGCTACACCTTC. This rearrangement joins TRBV25-1 to TRBJ1-2; 7 positions match TRBD1. Germline CDR1 reads MGHDK; CDR2 reads SYGVNS. The CDR3 spans 15 residues. Trimming removed 8 bases from V and 1 base from J; junction bases left unmatched: 10.

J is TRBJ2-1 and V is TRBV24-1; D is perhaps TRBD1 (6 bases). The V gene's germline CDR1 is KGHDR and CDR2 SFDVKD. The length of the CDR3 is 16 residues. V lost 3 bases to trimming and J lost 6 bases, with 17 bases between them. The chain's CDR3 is CATSDQTNRVGNEQFF. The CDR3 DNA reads TGTGCCACCAGTGATCAAACAAACAGGGTGGGCAATGAGCAGTTCTTC.

The CDR3 here is CASSPIQGLSGNTIYF. CDR3 DNA sequence: TGTGCCAGCAGCCCTATACAGGGCCTCTCTGGAAACACCATATATTTT. The chain recombines TRBV7-8 with TRBJ1-3; possible D gene TRBD1, 6 bases. CDR1 is SGHVS, CDR2 FQNEAQ, per germline. V lost 5 bases, J lost 0 bases, and 14 bases lay in between. The CDR3 runs 16 residues.

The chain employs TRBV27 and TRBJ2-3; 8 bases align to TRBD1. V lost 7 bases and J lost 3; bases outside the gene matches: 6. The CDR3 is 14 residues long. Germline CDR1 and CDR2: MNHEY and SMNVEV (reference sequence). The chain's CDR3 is CASTRDRTTDTQYF. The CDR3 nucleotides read TGTGCCAGCACCCGGGACAGGACAACAGATACGCAGTATTTT.

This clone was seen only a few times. The CDR3 DNA is TGTGCCAGCAGCCCCACCCTCGGACAGGGGGTAACCGGGGAGCTGTTTTTT. Translation: CASSPTLGQGVTGELFF. This chain joins TRBV7-9 and TRBJ2-2; 10 bases agree with TRBD1. Germline V gene lookup returns CDR1 SEHNR and CDR2 FQNEAQ (reference sequence). The junction had 11 bases not matched to a gene; V was cut back by 5 bases and J by 5 bases. The CDR3 spans 17 residues.

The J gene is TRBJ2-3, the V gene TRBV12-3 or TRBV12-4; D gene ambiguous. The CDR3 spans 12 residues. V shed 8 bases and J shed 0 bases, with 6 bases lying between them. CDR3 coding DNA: TGTGCCAGCGCCTATAGCACAGATACGCAGTATTTT. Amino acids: CASAYSTDTQYF.

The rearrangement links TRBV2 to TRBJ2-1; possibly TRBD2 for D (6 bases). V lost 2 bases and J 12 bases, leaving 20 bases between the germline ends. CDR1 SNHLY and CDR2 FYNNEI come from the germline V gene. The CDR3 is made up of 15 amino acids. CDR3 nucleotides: TGTGCCAGCAGTGAAAGATTCGGGAGCTTTGGGTTGCAGTTCTTC. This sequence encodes CASSERFGSFGLQFF. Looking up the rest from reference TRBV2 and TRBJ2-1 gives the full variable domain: EPEVTQTPSHQVTQMGQEVILRCVPISNHLYFYWYRQILGQKVEFLVSFYNNEISEKSEIFDDQFSVERPDGSNFTLKIRSTKLEDSAMYFCASSERFGSFGLQFFGPGTRLTVL.